This T cell receptor beta chain was sequenced for a study of T cells expressing NK-cell markers. As for the study in general: Seven donors tested HCMV-seropositive and one tested seronegative among the eight sequenced.

The germline CDR1 and CDR2 sequences are DFQATT and SNEGSKA (reference sequence). The CDR3 consists of 17 residues. 5'RACE template switching with UMIs generated TCR beta cDNA. TCRdb re-called the 5' RACE reads and gives one entry per CDR3 protein, without DNA. The listing contains about 190,000 distinct CDR3 sequences. Note on this clonotype: Its specificity is unknown.

Study-wide results and limits: The CD3+CD56-NKG2C+ fraction of four donors was likewise dominated by these clonotypes. Nothing established the HCMV specificity of expanded NKG2C+ T cell clones.

Sequencing input: blood T cells: a sorted CD56 or NKG2C T cell subset, CD4+ or CD8+ T cells, or bulk PBMC T cells (not recorded which). The chain links TRBV20-1 to TRBJ1-4; TCRdb gives TRBD1 as the D gene, but with no DNA this cannot be confirmed. This receptor was identified in a man between 18 and 69 years old in good health. CDR3 protein: CSASRDRGGGSREKLFF.